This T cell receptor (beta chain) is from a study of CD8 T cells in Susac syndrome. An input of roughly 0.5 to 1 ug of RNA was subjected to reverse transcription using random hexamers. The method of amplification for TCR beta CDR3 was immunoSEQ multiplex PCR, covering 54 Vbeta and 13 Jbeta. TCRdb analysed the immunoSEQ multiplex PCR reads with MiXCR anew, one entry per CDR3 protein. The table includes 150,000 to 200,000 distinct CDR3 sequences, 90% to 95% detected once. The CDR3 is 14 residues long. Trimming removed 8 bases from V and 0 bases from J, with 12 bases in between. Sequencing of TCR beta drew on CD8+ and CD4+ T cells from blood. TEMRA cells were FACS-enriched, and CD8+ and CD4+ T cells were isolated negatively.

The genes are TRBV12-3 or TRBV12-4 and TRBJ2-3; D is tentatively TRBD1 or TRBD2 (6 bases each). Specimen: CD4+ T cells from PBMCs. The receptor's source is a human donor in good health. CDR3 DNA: TGTGCCAGCGGGAGGACAGCAAGCACAGATACGCAGTATTTT. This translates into CASGRTASTDTQYF.